Reported below is one TCR beta chain. Its antigen is as yet unknown. This CDR3 comprises 15 residues. The V and J ends lost 4 bases and 3 bases, in that order; junction bases with no gene match: 9. Germline values: CDR1 LGHNA, CDR2 YSLEER. This sample stems from a study of cytomegalovirus exposure and HLA in healthy donors. Study-wide points: Using a false discovery rate of 0.05, a later analysis showed that roughly 16,000 TCR beta sequences were associated with HLA alleles.

It was with 60 Vbeta and 13 Jbeta primers that the PCR ran. This table comes from immunoSEQ multiplex PCR, and its TCRdb copy is limited to in-frame clones, with some not included. Of under 200,000 clones listed, about 80% are singletons. The sequence came from a woman younger than 45 in good health and CMV-seropositive. J is TRBJ2-7 and V is TRBV4-3; TRBD1 matches 7 bases. Sample: PBMCs. DNA for the CDR3: TGCGCCAGCAGCCCCTCCGACAGGGCGCTCTACGAGCAGTACTTC. Protein: CASSPSDRALYEQYF.